This is a list of T cell receptor beta chains from one sample in a study of blood T cells in healthy people across ages. TCRdb called the 5' RACE reads again in MiXCR, with one record for every CDR3 protein. Of about 680,000 distinct CDR3 sequences in the sample, about half were seen once. Sequences were obtained from blood. The receptors were gathered from a woman aged 55 to 70 in good health. Each CDR3 is given with its conserved first and last residue. D genes are given only for firm matches.

D gene | J gene | V gene | CDR3 protein
. | TRBJ2-7 | TRBV20-1 | CSASRGISYEQYF
. | TRBJ1-2 | TRBV27 | CASSLREGVRHGYTF
. | TRBJ2-1 | TRBV7-3 | CASRTGEYNEQFF
. | TRBJ2-1 | TRBV20-1 | CSATAASYNEQFF
TRBD1 | TRBJ1-1 | TRBV5-1 | CASSTQQGGTEAFF
. | . | TRBV5-1 | CASSLVSSSYNEQYF
TRBD2 | TRBJ2-7 | TRBV10-3 | CAISDFVPGGTYEQYF
. | TRBJ1-2 | TRBV28 | CASSEGNFYGYTF
. | TRBJ1-6 | TRBV15 | CATSRDYSPLHF
TRBD2 | TRBJ2-7 | TRBV10-2 | CASRPGGLGIFSYEQYF
TRBD2 | TRBJ2-5 | TRBV7-2 | CASSPTTGTSEKYF
. | TRBJ1-1 | TRBV4-3 | CASSLAPTNTEAFF
. | TRBJ2-1 | TRBV5-1 | CASSLESSAYNEQFF
. | . | TRBV4-1 | CASSQDLRASGGYEQYF
TRBD2 | TRBJ2-7 | TRBV20-1 | CSVPDLAGGSYEQYF
. | TRBJ2-7 | TRBV20-1 | CSASSAGEGEQYF
. | TRBJ2-1 | TRBV15 | CATSRDPGIYNEQFF
. | TRBJ1-6 | TRBV29-1 | CSAADSFNSPLHF
TRBD1 | TRBJ2-5 | TRBV24-1 | CATSDLNTAGGGETQYF
. | TRBJ1-1 | TRBV12-3/TRBV12-4 | CASSLRRGGTEAFF
TRBD1 | TRBJ1-2 | TRBV3-1 | CASSTRQGVRYGYGYTF
TRBD1 | TRBJ2-1 | TRBV12-3/TRBV12-4 | CASSLGPGQGNNEQFF
. | TRBJ1-2 | TRBV28 | CASSLGGPKNYGYTF
TRBD1 | TRBJ2-3 | TRBV18 | CASSPPFGTGDGTDTQYF
. | TRBJ2-1 | TRBV20-1 | CSAMPGTYNEQFF
. | TRBJ2-1 | TRBV29-1 | CSAPRGLREQFF
TRBD1 | TRBJ2-3 | TRBV4-3 | CASSRGQGHSTDTQYF
. | TRBJ1-2 | TRBV7-3 | CASSLTQGYGYTF
. | TRBJ2-7 | TRBV30 | CAWRGPFYEQYF
. | TRBJ1-2 | TRBV7-9 | CASSPTWSDGYTF